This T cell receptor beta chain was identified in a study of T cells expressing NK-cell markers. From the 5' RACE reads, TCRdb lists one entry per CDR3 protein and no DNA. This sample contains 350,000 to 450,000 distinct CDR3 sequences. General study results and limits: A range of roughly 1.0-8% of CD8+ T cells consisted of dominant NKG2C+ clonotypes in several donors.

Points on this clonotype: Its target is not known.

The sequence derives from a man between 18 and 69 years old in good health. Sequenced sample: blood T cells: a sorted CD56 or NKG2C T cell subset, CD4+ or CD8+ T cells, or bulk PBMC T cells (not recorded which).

CDR3 sequence: CASRLRGGELFF. This rearrangement joins TRBV12-3 or TRBV12-4 to TRBJ2-2. CDR3 length equals 12 residues.